The 13 T cell receptor beta chains given below trace back to one sample, sequenced in a study of cytomegalovirus exposure and HLA in healthy donors. PCR primers comprised 60 Vbeta and 13 Jbeta primers. Method: immunoSEQ multiplex PCR; TCRdb's copy keeps in-frame clones and lacks some. The sample yields about 150,000 clones, approximately 80% seen once. Sequenced input: PBMCs. These receptor sequences come from a male donor in good health and CMV-seronegative.

The chain carries TRBV7-3 and TRBJ1-2; D uncertain. The CDR3 has 16 amino acids. Germline CDR1 reads SGHTA; CDR2 reads FQGTGA. Trimming cost V 1 base and J 4 bases, with 16 bases left between them. The CDR3 sequence: CASSLKGGGEPYGYTF. In DNA, the CDR3 is TGTGCCAGCAGCTTAAAGGGCGGAGGAGAACCCTATGGCTACACCTTC. The whole variable domain, remainder taken from reference TRBV7-3 and TRBJ1-2, is GAGVSQTPSNKVTEKGKYVELRCDPISGHTALYWYRQSLGQGPEFLIYFQGTGAADDSGLPNDRFFAVRPEGSVSTLKIQRTERGDSAVYLCASSLKGGGEPYGYTFGSGTRLTVV.

The gene calls are TRBV7-3 and TRBJ2-2; TRBD2 agrees at 8 bases. With V trimmed by 3 bases and J by 5 bases, 8 bases remained unmatched. CDR3 length: 16 residues. CDR1 is SGHTA, CDR2 FQGTGA, per germline. CDR3 region: CASSFDAGGPTGELFF. The CDR3, as DNA: TGTGCCAGCAGCTTCGACGCGGGAGGTCCTACCGGGGAGCTGTTTTTT.

The chain is built from TRBV7-6 and TRBJ2-1; possible D gene TRBD2, 6 bases. The germline V gene encodes CDR1 SGHVS and CDR2 FNYEAQ. The CDR3 is 14 amino acids. V was pared by 6 bases and J by 5 bases, with 14 bases between. For the CDR3, the DNA is TGTGCCAGCAGTCCCCGACTAGTAGACAATGAGCAGTTCTTC. Amino acid sequence: CASSPRLVDNEQFF.

The V and J genes are TRBV11-2 and TRBJ2-1; possible D gene TRBD1, 5 bases. Deletions cut 5 bases from V and 9 bases from J, with 14 bases between. CDR1 SGHAT and CDR2 FQNNGV come from the germline V gene. The CDR3 covers 13 residues. Here the CDR3 DNA reads TGTGCCAGCAGCCCCCCCGCAAGGGGTGAGCAGTTCTTC. Protein sequence: CASSPPARGEQFF. The variable domain in full, with the rest retrieved from reference TRBV11-2 and TRBJ2-1, is EAGVAQSPRYKIIEKRQSVAFWCNPISGHATLYWYQQILGQGPKLLIQFQNNGVVDDSQLPKDRFSAERLKGVDSTLKIQPAKLEDSAVYLCASSPPARGEQFFGPGTRLTVL.

In this sample, this clone turned up many times. CDR3 region: CASSYATSAAYEQYF. The CDR3 DNA is TGTGCCAGCAGCTACGCGACTAGCGCAGCCTACGAGCAGTACTTC. The V call is TRBV11-2, the J call TRBJ2-7, with 8 nucleotides matching TRBD2. There are 15 residues in the CDR3. Unmatched junction bases numbered 7, after V lost 4 bases and J lost 2 bases. Germline V gene sequence: CDR1 SGHAT, CDR2 FQNNGV.

A remark on this clone: One end of the junction varies from germline; a read error may be responsible. The chain joins TRBV7-9 to TRBJ2-7; D perhaps matches TRBD1 (6 bases). CDR3 length equals 16 residues. CDR1 and CDR2 from the germline V gene are SEHNR and FQNEAQ (reference sequence). The CDR3 reads CSSSLVGRGGGYEQYF. The CDR3 bases are TGTTCCAGCAGCTTGGTAGGCCGTGGGGGCGGGTACGAGCAGTACTTC.

This chain joins TRBV5-1 and TRBJ2-5, with TRBD2 matching over 7 bases. This CDR3 is 14 amino acids long. With 3 bases clipped from V and 4 bases from J, the junction kept 6 bases outside the gene matches. Germline V gene lookup returns CDR1 SGHRS and CDR2 YFSETQ. The CDR3 sequence: CASSSAGGGETQYF. The DNA of the CDR3 is TGCGCCAGCAGCTCCGCCGGCGGGGGAGAGACCCAGTACTTC.

A word on this clone: An end of the junction does not agree with germline; a read error may underlie this. The chain links TRBV11-2 to TRBJ2-4; 7 nucleotides match TRBD2. Germline V lookup: CDR1 SGHAT, CDR2 FQNNGV. This CDR3 contains 14 residues. The chain's CDR3 is CASSSRLAQNIQYF. For the CDR3, the DNA is TGTGCCAGCAGCTCTCGACTAGCCCAAAACATTCAGTACTTC.

The V call is TRBV10-3, the J call TRBJ2-7, with D maybe TRBD1 (6 bases). V was clipped by 3 bases and J by 4 bases, with 10 bases between them. Germline-derived CDR1 and CDR2 are ENHRY and SYGVKD. The CDR3 is 13 amino acids. The CDR3: CAISDRDTYEQYF. The CDR3 coding sequence is TGTGCCATCAGTGACCGGGACACTTACGAGCAGTACTTC.

The chain is built from TRBV19 and TRBJ1-4, with D possibly being TRBD1 (6 bases). Germline-derived CDR1 and CDR2 are LNHDA and SQIVND (reference sequence). Trimming shortened V by 10 bases and J by 6 bases, and 24 bases separated the two germline ends. The CDR3 spans 16 residues. This CDR3 reads CATHHPRGRGDEKLFF. The CDR3 DNA follows: TGTGCCACCCATCATCCCCGTGGCAGGGGTGATGAAAAACTGTTTTTT.

This clone showed up just a few times. The CDR3 sequence is CASSYKSTGTDTQYF. CDR3 DNA: TGTGCCAGCAGTTACAAGTCCACAGGCACAGATACGCAGTATTTT. The J gene is TRBJ2-3, the V gene TRBV6-6; D call uncertain. Germline CDR1 is MNHNY and CDR2 is SVGAGI (reference sequence). There are 15 residues in the CDR3. V was shortened by 2 bases and J by 1 base, with 10 bases between the two germline ends.

This clone showed up just once. This chain connects TRBV27 to TRBJ1-6, with TRBD1 matching over 7 bases. Germline lookup yields CDR1 MNHEY and CDR2 SMNVEV (reference sequence). This CDR3 contains 18 residues. V was clipped by 5 bases and J by 0 bases; unmatched bases: 10. The chain's CDR3 is CASSLNRDSSSYNSPLHF. The DNA of the CDR3 is TGTGCCAGCAGTCTCAACAGGGACAGCAGCTCCTATAATTCACCCCTCCACTTT.

This chain uses TRBV19 with TRBJ2-7; no clear D gene. V lost 3 bases and J lost 3, with 12 bases in between. The length of the CDR3 is 14 residues. Germline V gene data show CDR1 as LNHDA and CDR2 as SQIVND (reference sequence). Here the CDR3 DNA reads TGTGCCAGTAGTATTGCGGCAAGGTACTACGAGCAGTACTTC. Its translation is CASSIAARYYEQYF. The variable domain in full, with the rest retrieved from reference TRBV19 and TRBJ2-7, is DGGITQSPKYLFRKEGQNVTLSCEQNLNHDAMYWYRQDPGQGLRLIYYSQIVNDFQKGDIAEGYSVSREKKESFPLTVTSAQKNPTAFYLCASSIAARYYEQYFGPGTRLTVT.